The 26 T cell receptor beta chains below were found in one sample sequenced in a study of blood T cell repertoires in COVID-19. The repertoire was sequenced with immunoSEQ multiplex PCR; TCRdb's copy has only in-frame clones and lacks some. The repertoire holds 400,000 or so clones, with 90% as singletons. The material sequenced was PBMCs or T cells enriched from blood (not recorded which). These receptors came from a young man who had recovered from COVID-19.

As concerns this clone: This specimen includes other DNA sequences encoding the same CDR3. The CDR3 sequence is CASSGLAGGLNEQFF. Here the CDR3 DNA reads TGTGCCAGCAGTGGACTAGCGGGTGGCCTTAATGAGCAGTTCTTC. The rearrangement joins TRBV2 to TRBJ2-1, with 10 positions matching TRBD2. Germline V gives CDR1 SNHLY, CDR2 FYNNEI. This CDR3 spans 15 amino acids. V lost 4 bases to trimming and J lost 7 bases; unmatched junction nucleotides: 7.

CDR3: CAWSREVTTEAFF. The CDR3 DNA follows: TGTGCCTGGAGCAGGGAGGTGACAACTGAAGCTTTCTTT. The J gene is TRBJ1-1, the V gene TRBV30; maybe TRBD1 (5 bases). V lost 3 bases and J 5 bases, leaving 13 bases between the germline ends. Germline-derived CDR1 and CDR2 are GTSNPN and SVGIG (reference sequence). The CDR3 spans 13 residues.

V is TRBV5-4 and J is TRBJ1-1; D not resolved. The V and J ends lost 0 bases and 7 bases respectively, with 7 bases between them. The germline CDR1 and CDR2 sequences are SGHNT and YYREEE (reference sequence). The CDR3 runs 12 residues. The CDR3 sequence: CASSLGVLEAFF. The CDR3 bases are TGTGCCAGCAGCTTGGGCGTCCTTGAAGCTTTCTTT.

The rearrangement joins TRBV18 to TRBJ2-5; D not resolved. Germline values: CDR1 KGHSH, CDR2 LQKENI. Deletions cut 3 bases from V and 2 bases from J, with 10 bases between. This CDR3 is built from 14 residues. CDR3 sequence (DNA): TGTGCCAGCTCACCGATGGTCACACAAGAGACCCAGTACTTC. Translating gives CASSPMVTQETQYF.

J is TRBJ2-7 and V is TRBV4-1, with TRBD1 as a possible D gene (5 bases). CDR1 and CDR2 (germline): MGHRA, YSYEKL. Between the trimmed V and J ends, which lost 1 base and 0 bases, there was a span of 16 bases. The CDR3 has 17 residues. In nucleotides, the CDR3 is TGCGCCAGCAGCCAAGGGGGCTGGGCAGACAACTCCTACGAGCAGTACTTC. The encoded protein is CASSQGGWADNSYEQYF.

The rearrangement joins TRBV3-1 (or the pseudogene TRBV3-2) to TRBJ1-2, with D possibly being TRBD1 (6 bases). The germline V gene has CDR1 LGHDT and CDR2 YNNKEL (reference sequence). The CDR3 length is 13 residues. Trimming removed 1 base at V and 6 bases at J, with 9 bases between. CDR3 nucleotide sequence: TGTGCCAGCAGCCAAGGACAGGTAAATGGCTACACCTTC. Encoded protein: CASSQGQVNGYTF.

This chain links TRBV6-5 with TRBJ2-3; 10 nucleotides align to TRBD2. The CDR3 consists of 16 residues. The ends lost 0 bases at V and 4 bases at J; junction bases unmatched: 4. Germline CDR1 is MNHEY and CDR2 is SVGAGI. This CDR3 reads CASSYSSGGASDTQYF. The DNA for the CDR3 is TGTGCCAGCAGTTACTCGAGCGGGGGGGCCTCAGATACGCAGTATTTT.

The V gene is TRBV18, the J gene TRBJ2-1, with a possible D match to TRBD1 (6 bases). The germline V and J ends were trimmed by 6 bases and 7 bases, with 19 bases remaining between them. The CDR3 runs 15 residues. Per germline, CDR1 KGHSH and CDR2 LQKENI. The DNA of the CDR3 is TGTGCCAGCTCGACCGGTCAGGGGAATGTGAATGAGCAGTTCTTC. Its protein product is CASSTGQGNVNEQFF.

CDR3 region: CAWSVLGRLDSPLHF. Here the CDR3 DNA reads TGTGCCTGGAGTGTACTCGGGAGGTTGGATTCACCCCTCCACTTT. The chain combines TRBV30 with TRBJ1-6; the D is unclear. Germline V gene sequence: CDR1 GTSNPN, CDR2 SVGIG (reference sequence). V was cut by 0 bases and J by 8 bases, with 14 bases left in between. This CDR3 region has 15 residues. Complete variable domain (other parts from reference TRBV30 and TRBJ1-6): SQTIHQWPATLVQPVGSPLSLECTVEGTSNPNLYWYRQAAGRGLQLLFYSVGIGQISSEVPQNLSASRPQDRQFILSSKKLLLSDSGFYLCAWSVLGRLDSPLHFGNGTRLTVT.

V is TRBV6-4 and J is TRBJ1-1; unclear D gene. CDR3 length: 13 amino acids. The germline gives CDR1 MRHNA, CDR2 SNTAGT. The CDR3 nucleotides are TGTGCTTCTTCTGAGGGTATGAACACTGAAGCTTTCTTT. Its translation is CASSEGMNTEAFF.

The chain employs TRBV5-1 and TRBJ1-2; TRBD1 might be the D (6 bases). Germline V gene data show CDR1 as SGHRS and CDR2 as YFSETQ. The CDR3 runs 14 residues. V gave up 4 bases and J gave up 6 bases, with 16 bases separating them. In DNA, the CDR3 is TGCGCCAGCAGCCATAGCGAACAGGGTGATGGCTACACCTTC. Translation gives CASSHSEQGDGYTF.

The chain employs TRBV27 and TRBJ2-3, with TRBD2 as a possible D gene (6 bases). Per the germline V gene, CDR1 is MNHEY and CDR2 is SMNVEV (reference sequence). CDR3 length: 17 amino acids. V lost 3 bases to trimming and J lost 0 bases, with 16 bases between them. The CDR3 sequence: CASSFPLSGTSTDTQYF. For the CDR3, the DNA is TGTGCCAGCAGTTTTCCTCTCTCCGGGACTAGCACAGATACGCAGTATTTT.

CDR3 DNA sequence: TGTGCCAGCAGCCAACAGGACAGGGGGCTTAATTCACCCCTCCACTTT. Its translation is CASSQQDRGLNSPLHF. This sequence joins TRBV3-1 (or the pseudogene TRBV3-2) and TRBJ1-6; 11 nucleotides line up with TRBD1. CDR3 size: 16 residues. Unmatched junction bases numbered 3, after V lost 2 bases and J lost 6 bases. CDR1 LGHDT and CDR2 YNNKEL come from the germline V gene (reference sequence).

The chain joins TRBV5-8 to TRBJ2-7; a possible D gene is TRBD1 (6 bases). CDR1 is SGHTS, CDR2 YDEGEE, per germline. The CDR3 sequence is 13 residues long. V lost 2 bases and J lost 4, with 10 bases in between. In DNA, the CDR3 is TGTGCCAGCAGCTTCCAGGGACATTACGAGCAGTACTTC. Its protein product is CASSFQGHYEQYF.

This chain links TRBV19 with TRBJ1-1; TRBD1 matches 9 bases. Per the germline V gene, CDR1 is LNHDA and CDR2 is SQIVND (reference sequence). The CDR3 is made up of 15 amino acids. With V trimmed by 5 bases and J by 1 base, 5 bases remained unmatched. This CDR3 is CASSDLGQGNTEAFF. DNA for the CDR3: TGTGCCAGTAGTGACCTGGGACAGGGGAACACTGAAGCTTTCTTT.

This chain links TRBV24-1 with TRBJ1-3, with D perhaps TRBD1 (6 bases). In germline, CDR1 is KGHDR, CDR2 SFDVKD. The CDR3 runs 13 residues. V lost 7 bases and J 3 bases, leaving 9 bases between the germline ends. The CDR3 coding sequence is TGTGCCACCAGGGACAGAAATGGAAACACCATATATTTT. Translation gives CATRDRNGNTIYF.

The chain combines TRBV5-1 with TRBJ2-2, with a weak D call TRBD2 (6 bases). The germline gives CDR1 SGHRS, CDR2 YFSETQ. The V gene lost 0 bases and the J gene lost 3 bases, with 9 bases spanning the gap. This CDR3 comprises 15 residues. CDR3 residues: CASSLATGDTGELFF. The DNA of the CDR3 is TGCGCCAGCAGCTTGGCCACGGGGGACACCGGGGAGCTGTTTTTT.

The chain has TRBV7-9 and TRBJ1-1; 12 bases fit TRBD1. The CDR3 runs 15 residues. V lost 11 bases and J lost 3; bases outside the gene matches: 10. CDR1 and CDR2 (germline): SEHNR, FQNEAQ (reference sequence). The DNA for the CDR3 is TGTGCCTCCAGGGACAGGGGGCAACTTGACACTGAAGCTTTCTTT. It encodes CASRDRGQLDTEAFF.

The chain carries TRBV11-2 and TRBJ2-7; D is perhaps TRBD2 (5 bases). The germline CDR1 and CDR2 sequences are SGHAT and FQNNGV. The CDR3 totals 14 residues. The V end lost 3 bases, the J end lost 4 bases, and 13 bases lay between the germline ends. The CDR3: CASSFDGPGYEQYF. The DNA of the CDR3 is TGTGCCAGCAGCTTCGACGGGCCGGGGTACGAGCAGTACTTC.

The chain carries TRBV19 and TRBJ1-2; 9 bases are shared with TRBD1. CDR1 is LNHDA and CDR2 is SQIVND in the germline V gene (reference sequence). J was trimmed by 8 bases and V by 0 bases; bases with no gene match: 4. The CDR3 contains 14 residues. The CDR3 bases are TGTGCCAGTAGTATAGACTGGACAGGGGAGGGCTACACCTTC. Protein sequence: CASSIDWTGEGYTF.

V and J are TRBV28 and TRBJ1-2; TRBD1 agrees at 7 bases. V shed 6 bases and J 6 bases; nucleotides not matched to a gene: 13. The CDR3 has 15 residues. CDR1 is MDHEN and CDR2 is SYDVKM in the germline V gene. The CDR3 nucleotides read TGTGCCAGCAGGTTTACTGACAGGGAGTATGATGGCTACACCTTC. It codes for CASRFTDREYDGYTF.

The J gene is TRBJ1-5, the V gene TRBV4-1; possibly TRBD1 for D (6 bases). The germline V gene has CDR1 MGHRA and CDR2 YSYEKL. The length of the CDR3 is 16 residues. V was cut by 0 bases and J by 5 bases, with 14 bases left in between. The CDR3 sequence: CASSQEAGQNYQPQHF. Written as DNA, the CDR3 is TGCGCCAGCAGCCAAGAGGCCGGACAGAATTATCAGCCCCAGCATTTT.

The chain joins TRBV5-1 to TRBJ1-2; 10 nucleotides align to TRBD1. CDR1 and CDR2 (germline): SGHRS, YFSETQ. This CDR3 has 14 amino acids. J lost 6 bases, V lost 2 bases, and 4 bases had no gene match. CDR3 residues: CASSLAGTGDGYTF. CDR3 sequence (DNA): TGCGCCAGCAGCTTAGCCGGGACAGGGGATGGCTACACCTTC.

This clone has just one count. The chain recombines TRBV10-3 with TRBJ1-2; D perhaps matches TRBD1 (5 bases). With 2 bases removed from V and 5 bases from J, the gap between germline ends came to 12 bases. This CDR3 is 14 amino acids long. From germline, CDR1 is ENHRY and CDR2 SYGVKD. CDR3 protein: CAISEGDSIYGYTF. CDR3 in DNA: TGTGCCATCAGTGAGGGCGACAGTATATATGGCTACACCTTC.

The chain combines TRBV15 with TRBJ1-6; 7 bases align to TRBD1. The CDR3 is 14 residues long. The trim removed 1 base at V and 9 bases at J, leaving 3 bases unmatched. Germline CDR1 reads LNHNV; CDR2 reads YYDKDF (reference sequence). The CDR3 bases are TGTGCCACCAGCAGAGTAAAGGGGGCTTCACCCCTCCACTTT. Amino acids: CATSRVKGASPLHF.

The chain uses TRBV4-1 and TRBJ1-2; the D is unclear. The CDR3 has 17 residues. V shed 0 bases and J shed 6 bases, with 20 bases lying between them. The V gene's germline CDR1 is MGHRA and CDR2 YSYEKL. The CDR3: CASSQDKSPRGPHGYTF. The CDR3 bases are TGCGCCAGCAGCCAAGATAAATCACCGCGAGGTCCACATGGCTACACCTTC.